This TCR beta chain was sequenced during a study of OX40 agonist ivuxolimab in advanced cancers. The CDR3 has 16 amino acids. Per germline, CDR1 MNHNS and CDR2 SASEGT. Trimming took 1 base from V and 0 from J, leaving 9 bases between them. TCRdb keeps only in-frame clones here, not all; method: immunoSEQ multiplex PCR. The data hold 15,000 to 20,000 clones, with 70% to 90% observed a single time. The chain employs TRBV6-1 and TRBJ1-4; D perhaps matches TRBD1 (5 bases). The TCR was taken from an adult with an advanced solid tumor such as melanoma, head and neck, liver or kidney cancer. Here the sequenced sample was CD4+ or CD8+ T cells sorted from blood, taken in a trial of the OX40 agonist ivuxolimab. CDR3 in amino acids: CASSEGQYATNEKLFF. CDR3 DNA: TGTGCCAGCAGTGAAGGACAGTATGCAACTAATGAAAAACTGTTTTTT.